These 10 T cell receptor beta chains originate from one sample sequenced in a study of tumor and adjacent non-tumor tissue in lung cancer. No cell sorting was done before RNA was extracted from the tissue. The normal lung tissue was taken more than 3 cm from the tumor edge. TCRbeta libraries were built with three rounds of nested PCR, modified from ARM-PCR. TCRdb redid the calling of the multiplex PCR reads with MiXCR, one entry per CDR3 protein. The sample yields some 51,000 distinct CDR3 sequences, 64% seen once. Sequenced material: distant non-tumor lung tissue. Receptors were obtained from a woman between 65 and 79 years old with non-small cell lung cancer.

A remark on this clonotype: Mismatch with germline at one junction end may stem from a read error. The chain carries TRBV6-2 or TRBV6-3 and TRBJ2-2; D might be TRBD2 (5 bases). This CDR3 has 13 residues. Germline V gene lookup returns CDR1 MNHEY and CDR2 SVGEGT. The CDR3 spells CASSYSWSGELLF. As DNA, the CDR3 is TGTGCCAGCAGTTACTCGTGGTCCGGGGAGCTGCTTTTT.

On this clonotype: One end of the junction fails to match germline, which may point to a read error. V and J are TRBV6-1 and TRBJ2-3; TRBD2 agrees at 11 bases. CDR1 is MNHNS, CDR2 SASEGT, per germline. The CDR3 length is 16 residues. In DNA form, the CDR3 reads TGTGCCAGTAGTGAAACTAGCGGGAGACTTAAAGATACGCAGTATTTT. It translates to CASSETSGRLKDTQYF.

Points on this clonotype: This may be a read error: a much more frequent sequence differs by one nucleotide. The gene calls are TRBV5-1 and TRBJ2-3, with TRBD1 matching over 9 bases. This CDR3 contains 13 residues. CDR1 is SGHRS and CDR2 is YFSETQ in the germline V gene. The CDR3 sequence is CTSRTGDTDTQYF. CDR3 DNA: TGCACCAGCCGGACAGGGGACACAGATACGCAGTATTTT.

This clonotype was picked up a small number of times. Without the conserved terminal phenylalanine or tryptophan, this CDR3 likely stems from a read error. No DNA is shown, since the ends of the CDR3 on it are uncertain; the CDR3 is the one TCRdb lists. The V gene is TRBV11-3, the J gene TRBJ2-2. The CDR3 length is 17 residues, termini included. Looked up from germline, CDR1 is SGHNT and CDR2 is YENEEA. CDR3: CASSPHQSTSNTGEPSL.

Points on this clonotype: One end of the junction is discordant with germline, which a read error may explain. The chain is built from TRBV4-1 and TRBJ2-2; 7 bases agree with TRBD2. The CDR3 runs to 21 residues. Per germline, CDR1 MGHRA and CDR2 YSYEKL. CDR3 DNA sequence: TGTGCCAGCAGCCCCCTCACCTTAAGACTAACGGGAGGCTCGAACACCGGGGAGCTGTTTTTT. It yields the protein CASSPLTLRLTGGSNTGELFF.

This clonotype came up many times. The CDR3 DNA follows: TGTGCCAGCGGTGGAATAAGACAGGAGGAACAGCCCCAGCATTTT. Translating gives CASGGIRQEEQPQHF. The genes are TRBV5-6 and TRBJ1-5; a weak D match, TRBD1 (6 bases). Trimming pared 7 bases from V and 7 bases from J, leaving 21 bases between. Germline CDR1 and CDR2: SGHDT and YYEEEE. The CDR3 spans 15 residues.

CDR3 nucleotides: TGCGCCAGCAGCTTAGCGACTAGCGATGAGCAGTTCTTC. It translates to CASSLATSDEQFF. V and J are TRBV5-1 and TRBJ2-1; 8 nucleotides match TRBD2. Germline-derived CDR1 and CDR2 are SGHRS and YFSETQ. J lost 8 bases, V lost 2 bases, and 3 bases had no gene match. The CDR3 totals 13 residues.

About this clonotype: Just one base apart from a much larger clone, this may be a read error. V gene TRBV6-6 combines with J gene TRBJ2-7; 14 nucleotides agree with TRBD2. The CDR3 extends over 19 amino acids. Looked up from germline, CDR1 is MNHNY and CDR2 is SVGAGI (reference sequence). V shed 7 bases and J 0 bases; nucleotides not matched to a gene: 14. CDR3 nucleotides: TGTGCCAGCAATTCAAGACTAGCGGGAGGGCCCCGGAGCTCCTACGAGCAGTACTTC. As protein: CASNSRLAGGPRSSYEQYF.

About this clonotype: At one of its ends the junction is not consistent with the germline gene, which may arise from a read error. This chain uses TRBV5-5 with TRBJ2-7; 7 nucleotides agree with TRBD2. Germline V CDR1 and CDR2: SGHKS, YYEKEE (reference sequence). There are 15 residues in the CDR3. CDR3 coding DNA: TGTGCCAGCAGCTACACTAGCGCGAGCGTCTACGAGCAGCAGTTC. It encodes CASSYTSASVYEQQF.

With respect to this clonotype: No conserved phenylalanine or tryptophan is present at the end of the CDR3, so a read error is the likely explanation. The CDR3 region is CASRRDGTENNEQFL. The CDR3 nucleotides are TGTGCCAGCAGACGAGATGGGACGGAGAACAATGAGCAGTTCTTG. The genes are TRBV4-2 and TRBJ2-1; D possibly uses TRBD1 or TRBD2 (5 bases each). V shed 6 bases and J shed 5 bases, with 17 bases lying between them. Germline assignment: CDR1 LGHNA and CDR2 YNFKEQ. The CDR3 sequence is 15 residues long.